This TCR beta chain was documented in a study of follicular helper T cells after annual influenza vaccination (dated by TCRdb to 2017 to 2019). A note on the overall study: Blood was drawn on days 0, 7 and 28 after each seasonal influenza vaccination. To study recall of cTfh clones, some subjects were followed through successive annual vaccinations in the 2013-2014, 2014-2015 and 2015-2016 seasons. One week after vaccination, a second recruited cohort of 12 to 13 subjects (Table S1) displayed a similar ICOS+CD38+ cTfh response. Multi-year samples were available for six subjects, with four spanning two vaccination seasons and two spanning three seasons. The 2013-2014 samples were cryopreserved, while the 2015 samples were processed right after collection. General conclusions and limits of the study: Successive annual vaccinations recalled a recurring oligoclonal ICOS+CD38+ cTfh response that included tetramer and AIM influenza-specific clonotypes. ICOS+CD38+ cTfh clonality correlated with the frequency of that population, and its change correlated with the change in circulating plasmablast frequency. Day 7 ICOS+CD38+ clones were most often found later in ICOS-CD38- cTfh, suggesting that subset may serve as a memory reservoir. Productive TCRB sequences were recovered from only about 8.5-23% of analyzed cells, so rare clonotypes could not be sampled.

Reading the label with the study, this specimen's time point is: 2015-2016 season, pre-vaccination. Adults received seasonal inactivated influenza vaccine (Fluvarix), and TCRB sequencing tracked sorted blood CD4 subsets before and after vaccination. To be eligible, subjects had to live in the community and must not have received influenza vaccine in the previous 6 months. Subjects were excluded for influenza vaccine contraindications, substance abuse, HIV/AIDS, active malignancy, immunomodulatory medication, or active illness such as respiratory infection. At each time point, somewhere between about 40 and 110 mL of blood was taken. Circulating Tfh were defined as non-naive CD4+CXCR5+PD-1+ cells, and these cells were sorted into ICOS+CD38+ and ICOS-CD38- fractions. Either Ficoll-Paque PLUS or SepMate separation was used to isolate PBMC. Before DNA was extracted, the cell subsets were sorted from PBMC using a BD FACS Aria.

CDR1 GTSNPN and CDR2 SVGIG are derived from the germline V gene (reference sequence). The CDR3 measures 16 amino acids from cysteine to phenylalanine. Just CDR3 DNA is preserved here, 48 bases in frame from base 1. V and J are trimmed by 3 bases and 1 base, and the gene matches miss 7 bases of the junction. For this clone: Its antigen is still unknown. The sample holds no much larger clone one base away, and base qualities are not on file.

Libraries came from the immunoSEQ multiplex PCR assay. Adaptive Biotechnologies carried out TCRB amplification, library preparation, sequencing and preliminary bioinformatics at Survey level resolution. TCRB sequencing used multiplex PCR amplification of genomic DNA from sorted cTfh populations. On the study's bioinformatics: Clonality was calculated in R as 1 minus normalized Shannon entropy, and the Gini index was computed with the R package ineq. The overlap score was defined as the summed counts of shared sequences divided by the total counts of all sequences in both compared samples. Shared-clonotype significance used Fisher's exact test assuming a theoretical repertoire of 10^7 TCRB sequences. Entries here come from immuneACCESS through TCRdb and include only in-frame sequences with V and J called. Some clones fail to appear in such tables; in the studies checked, an unresolved V gene covers under half of the shortfall, and the cause of the remainder is unknown. That table supplies the V and J calls and clone size; D and trimming were determined from the DNA. The sample includes 9,500 to 15,000 clones, with 80% observed a single time. The top ten hold around 3.5% of the sample.

The clonotype was recovered from an adult who received the influenza vaccine. The chain uses TRBV30 and TRBJ2-3; 10 nucleotides in the junction match TRBD2. The material was CXCR5+ CD38- circulating T follicular helper cells from blood, obtained on the day of influenza vaccination. Read against the paper, the sample's cell subset or site label means: circulating Tfh, non-naive CD4+CXCR5+PD-1+ (ICOS+CD38+ or ICOS-CD38-). The nucleotide sequence is given as TGTGCCTGGAGGCTAGCGGGGGTGCGGGGCACAGATACGCAGTATTTT. This codes for CAWRLAGVRGTDTQYF.